These 18 T cell receptor beta chains were all obtained from the same sample, sequenced in a study of cytomegalovirus exposure and HLA in healthy donors. The PCR employed 60 Vbeta primers together with 13 Jbeta primers. The data were produced by immunoSEQ multiplex PCR, yet TCRdb's version contains in-frame clones alone and is incomplete. This sample's clone table lists fewer than 85,000 clones. The sequencing sample was made of PBMCs. These receptors were collected from a man aged 30 to 45 in good health and CMV-seronegative.

In nucleotides, the CDR3 is TGTGCCAGCAGCCCATCGACAGGGGTCTATGGCTACACCTTC. It is translated as CASSPSTGVYGYTF. This sequence joins TRBV7-9 and TRBJ1-2, with 8 bases matching TRBD1. CDR3 length: 14 residues. Germline CDR1 is SEHNR and CDR2 is FQNEAQ (reference sequence). The ends lost 5 bases at V and 4 bases at J; junction bases unmatched: 6.

V is TRBV6-5 and J is TRBJ2-1, with D tentatively TRBD1 (5 bases). From germline, CDR1 is MNHEY and CDR2 SVGAGI. V was trimmed by 4 bases and J by 6 bases, leaving 10 bases between them. The CDR3 is made up of 13 amino acids. CDR3 loop: CASSFIGANEQFF. CDR3 nucleotides: TGTGCCAGCAGTTTCATAGGGGCCAATGAGCAGTTCTTC.

This chain uses TRBV11-2 with TRBJ2-3, with TRBD1 matching 10 bases. This CDR3 region has 15 residues. Germline lookup yields CDR1 SGHAT and CDR2 FQNNGV. V lost 5 bases, J lost 4 bases, and 6 bases stayed unmatched. Here the CDR3 DNA reads TGTGCCAGCAGCCTGGGGGGGACAGGGGCAGATACGCAGTATTTT. This sequence encodes CASSLGGTGADTQYF.

V and J are TRBV18 and TRBJ1-4, with D perhaps matching TRBD1 (5 bases). Trimming removed 3 bases at V and 5 bases at J, with 19 bases between. Germline V gene lookup returns CDR1 KGHSH and CDR2 LQKENI. CDR3 length: 17 residues. The CDR3 loop reads CASSPAGVKFPNEKLFF. CDR3 DNA: TGTGCCAGCTCACCGGCGGGGGTGAAGTTTCCGAATGAAAAACTGTTTTTT.

The DNA for the CDR3 is TGTGCCAGCAGCCCCCGAGGCTATGGCTACACCTTC. As protein: CASSPRGYGYTF. This rearrangement joins TRBV7-2 to TRBJ1-2; no firm D call. Looked up from germline, CDR1 is SGHTA and CDR2 is FQGNSA. CDR3 length equals 12 residues. The V gene lost 5 bases and the J gene lost 4 bases, with 8 bases spanning the gap. Filled out from reference TRBV7-2 and TRBJ1-2, the complete variable domain reads GAGVSQSPSNKVTEKGKDVELRCDPISGHTALYWYRQSLGQGLEFLIYFQGNSAPDKSGLPSDRFSAERTGGSVSTLTIQRTQQEDSAVYLCASSPRGYGYTFGSGTRLTVV.

The V and J genes are TRBV2 and TRBJ1-1; 9 bases fit TRBD1. Trimming at V came to 0 bases and at J to 0 bases, leaving 5 bases not matched to a gene. This CDR3 contains 17 residues. Germline-derived CDR1 and CDR2 are SNHLY and FYNNEI. The CDR3 nucleotides are TGTGCCAGCAGTGAAGCAGGGACAGGGACCATGAACACTGAAGCTTTCTTT. As protein: CASSEAGTGTMNTEAFF.

The V call is TRBV7-6, the J call TRBJ2-5; 11 positions agree with TRBD2. This CDR3 is built from 16 residues. Germline assignment: CDR1 SGHVS and CDR2 FNYEAQ. J lost 4 bases, V lost 7 bases, and 11 bases had no gene match. This CDR3 is CASTARASGRRETQYF. CDR3 DNA sequence: TGTGCCAGCACTGCCCGCGCTAGCGGGAGGAGAGAGACCCAGTACTTC. The variable domain in full, completed from reference TRBV7-6 and TRBJ2-5, reads GAGVSQSPRYKVTKRGQDVALRCDPISGHVSLYWYRQALGQGPEFLTYFNYEAQQDKSGLPNDRFSAERPEGSISTLTIQRTEQRDSAMYRCASTARASGRRETQYFGPGTRLLVL.

The rearrangement links TRBV5-1 to TRBJ2-3; D perhaps matches TRBD2 (6 bases). The V end was cut by 0 bases, the J end by 4 bases, with 9 bases between. Germline lookup yields CDR1 SGHRS and CDR2 YFSETQ. The CDR3 has 14 amino acids. The CDR3 coding sequence is TGCGCCAGCAGCTTGGCCGGCGGGGCAGATACGCAGTATTTT. Its translation is CASSLAGGADTQYF.

This chain connects TRBV5-1 to TRBJ1-5; a possible D gene is TRBD1 (6 bases). Germline V gene sequence: CDR1 SGHRS, CDR2 YFSETQ. The V gene lost 0 bases and the J gene lost 5 bases, with 12 bases spanning the gap. The CDR3 totals 15 residues. CDR3 sequence (DNA): TGCGCCAGCAGCTTGGGGACAGCCCTCGATCAGCCCCAGCATTTT. This translates into CASSLGTALDQPQHF.

The chain joins TRBV6-5 to TRBJ2-7; possibly TRBD2 for D (6 bases). Trimming pared 2 bases from V and 5 bases from J, leaving 16 bases between. Germline V lookup: CDR1 MNHEY, CDR2 SVGAGI. The CDR3 runs to 15 residues. This chain's CDR3 is CASSYGGRTMDEQYF. CDR3 nucleotides: TGTGCCAGCAGTTACGGAGGGAGAACCATGGACGAGCAGTACTTC.

The chain is built from TRBV2 and TRBJ1-2; maybe TRBD1 (6 bases). The V end was cut by 8 bases, the J end by 7 bases, with 14 bases between. Per germline, CDR1 SNHLY and CDR2 FYNNEI. The CDR3 sequence is 12 residues long. The CDR3 here is CASEGGQLGYTF. CDR3 DNA: TGTGCCAGCGAAGGAGGACAGCTTGGCTACACCTTC. Combining the CDR3 with reference TRBV2 and TRBJ1-2 gives the whole variable domain EPEVTQTPSHQVTQMGQEVILRCVPISNHLYFYWYRQILGQKVEFLVSFYNNEISEKSEIFDDQFSVERPDGSNFTLKIRSTKLEDSAMYFCASEGGQLGYTFGSGTRLTVV.

The rearrangement uses TRBV29-1 and TRBJ1-2; 8 nucleotides match TRBD1. V gave up 5 bases and J gave up 7 bases; unmatched junction bases: 9. CDR3 length equals 13 residues. CDR1 SQVTM and CDR2 ANQGSEA come from the germline V gene. CDR3 coding DNA: TGCAGCGTTTCCCTGACAGGGGATAGTGGCTACACCTTC. Translation gives CSVSLTGDSGYTF.

This sequence joins TRBV30 and TRBJ2-5; a possible D gene is TRBD1 (6 bases). The J call is uncertain, as TRBJ2-7 better fits the DNA end. CDR3 size: 13 residues. Germline lookup yields CDR1 GTSNPN and CDR2 SVGIG (reference sequence). The CDR3 nucleotides are TGTGCCTGGAGTAGGGGGACGGTCTACGAGCAGTACTTC. This gives the protein CAWSRGTVYEQYF.

The chain employs TRBV27 and TRBJ1-2; a weak D match, TRBD1 (6 bases). The V gene's germline CDR1 is MNHEY and CDR2 SMNVEV (reference sequence). The CDR3 covers 12 residues. The ends were cut back, 5 bases at V and 8 bases at J, with 12 bases in the middle. The CDR3 sequence: CASSKGEGGYTF. Here the CDR3 DNA reads TGTGCCAGCAGTAAGGGGGAAGGCGGCTACACCTTC.

The chain links TRBV6-1 to TRBJ2-7; D is possibly TRBD1 (6 bases). Deletions cut 6 bases from V and 0 bases from J, with 15 bases between. CDR1 is MNHNS and CDR2 is SASEGT in the germline V gene. The CDR3 covers 15 residues. CDR3 sequence: CASRKVRTVSYEQYF. The CDR3 coding sequence is TGTGCCAGCAGGAAGGTAAGGACAGTCTCCTACGAGCAGTACTTC.

The chain uses TRBV6-5 and TRBJ1-1; 8 positions match TRBD1. This CDR3 has 16 residues. The trim removed 4 bases at V and 1 base at J, leaving 8 bases unmatched. Germline V CDR1 and CDR2: MNHEY, SVGAGI. The CDR3 nucleotides read TGTGCCAGCAGTTTTATCTTTGGGACAGGGAACACTGAAGCTTTCTTT. Protein product: CASSFIFGTGNTEAFF.

V is TRBV5-1 and J is TRBJ2-7, with 13 bases matching TRBD2. V gave up 4 bases and J gave up 3 bases; unmatched junction bases: 1. There are 14 residues in the CDR3. CDR1 and CDR2 from the germline V gene are SGHRS and YFSETQ. The CDR3 DNA follows: TGCGCCAGCAGCCGGACTAGCGGGAGCTACGAGCAGTACTTC. It encodes CASSRTSGSYEQYF. Using reference TRBV5-1 and TRBJ2-7 for the parts outside the CDR3, the full variable domain is KAGVTQTPRYLIKTRGQQVTLSCSPISGHRSVSWYQQTPGQGLQFLFEYFSETQRNKGNFPGRFSGRQFSNSRSEMNVSTLELGDSALYLCASSRTSGSYEQYFGPGTRLTVT.

The genes are TRBV4-1 and TRBJ1-2, with TRBD1 identical over 9 bases. The CDR3 is 16 residues long. V lost 2 bases and J lost 7; bases outside the gene matches: 11. The germline CDR1 and CDR2 sequences are MGHRA and YSYEKL. The CDR3 DNA is TGCGCCAGCAGCCAATCTTCGAGGGACAGGGCGTCTGGCTACACCTTC. This encodes CASSQSSRDRASGYTF.